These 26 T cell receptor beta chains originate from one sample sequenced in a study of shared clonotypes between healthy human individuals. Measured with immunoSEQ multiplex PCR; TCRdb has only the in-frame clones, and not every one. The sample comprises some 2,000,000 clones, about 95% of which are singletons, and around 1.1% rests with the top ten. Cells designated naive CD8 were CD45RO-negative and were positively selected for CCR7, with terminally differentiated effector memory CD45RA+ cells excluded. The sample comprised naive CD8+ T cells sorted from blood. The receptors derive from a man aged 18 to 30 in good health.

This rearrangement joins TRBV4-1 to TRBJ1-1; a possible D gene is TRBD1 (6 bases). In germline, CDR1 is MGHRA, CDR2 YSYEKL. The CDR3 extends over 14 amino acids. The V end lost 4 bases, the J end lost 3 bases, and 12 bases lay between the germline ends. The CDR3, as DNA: TGCGCCAGCAGCCTCAGGGGCTTGGACACTGAAGCTTTCTTT. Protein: CASSLRGLDTEAFF.

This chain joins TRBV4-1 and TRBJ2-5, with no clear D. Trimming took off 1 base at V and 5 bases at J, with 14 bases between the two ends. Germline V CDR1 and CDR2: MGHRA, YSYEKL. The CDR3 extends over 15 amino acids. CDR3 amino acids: CASSQAEKSEETQYF. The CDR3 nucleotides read TGCGCCAGCAGCCAAGCCGAAAAGAGCGAGGAGACCCAGTACTTC.

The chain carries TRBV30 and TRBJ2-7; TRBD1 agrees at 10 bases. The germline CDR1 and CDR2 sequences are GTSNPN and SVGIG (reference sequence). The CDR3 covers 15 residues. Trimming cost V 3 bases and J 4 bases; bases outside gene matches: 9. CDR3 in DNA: TGTGCCTGGAGGGCGACGACAGGGGGCTCTTACGAGCAGTACTTC. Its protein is CAWRATTGGSYEQYF.

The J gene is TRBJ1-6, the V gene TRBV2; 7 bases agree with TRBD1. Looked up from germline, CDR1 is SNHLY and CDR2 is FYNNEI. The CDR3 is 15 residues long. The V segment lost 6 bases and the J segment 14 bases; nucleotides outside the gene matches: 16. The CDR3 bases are TGTGCCAGCAGGGGAAGTGACAGCTCCACAGGGGCCCTCCACTTT. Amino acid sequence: CASRGSDSSTGALHF.

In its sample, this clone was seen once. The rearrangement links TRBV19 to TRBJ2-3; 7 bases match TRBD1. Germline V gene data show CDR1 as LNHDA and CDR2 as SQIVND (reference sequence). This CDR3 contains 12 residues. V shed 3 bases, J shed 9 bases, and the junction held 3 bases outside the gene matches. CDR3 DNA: TGTGCCAGTAGTATCCCGGGACAGACGCAGTATTTT. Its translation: CASSIPGQTQYF.

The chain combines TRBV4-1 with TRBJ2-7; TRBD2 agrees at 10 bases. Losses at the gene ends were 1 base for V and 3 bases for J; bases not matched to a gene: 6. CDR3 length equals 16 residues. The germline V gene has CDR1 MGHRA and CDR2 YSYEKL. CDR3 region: CASSQVSLAGRYEQYF. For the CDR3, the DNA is TGCGCCAGCAGCCAAGTGTCACTAGCGGGACGCTACGAGCAGTACTTC.

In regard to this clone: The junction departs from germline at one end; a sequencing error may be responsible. CDR3 protein: CASSLDLGLSGNTIYF. The CDR3 DNA follows: TGTGCCAGCAGCTTAGACCTGGGACTCTCTGGGAACACCATATATTTT. The V and J genes are TRBV7-8 and TRBJ1-3; possibly TRBD1 for D (5 bases). The CDR3 is 16 residues long. Germline V gives CDR1 SGHVS, CDR2 FQNEAQ.

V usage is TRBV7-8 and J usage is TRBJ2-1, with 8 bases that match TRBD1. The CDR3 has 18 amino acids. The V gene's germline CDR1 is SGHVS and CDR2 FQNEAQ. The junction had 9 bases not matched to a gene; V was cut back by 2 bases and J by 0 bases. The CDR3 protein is CASSLQWGTGGSYNEQFF. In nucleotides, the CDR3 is TGTGCCAGCAGCTTACAATGGGGTACAGGGGGCTCCTACAATGAGCAGTTCTTC. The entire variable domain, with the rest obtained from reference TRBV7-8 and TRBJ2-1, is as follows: GAGVSQSPRYKVAKRGQDVALRCDPISGHVSLFWYQQALGQGPEFLTYFQNEAQLDKSGLPSDRFFAERPEGSVSTLKIQRTQQEDSAVYLCASSLQWGTGGSYNEQFFGPGTRLTVL.

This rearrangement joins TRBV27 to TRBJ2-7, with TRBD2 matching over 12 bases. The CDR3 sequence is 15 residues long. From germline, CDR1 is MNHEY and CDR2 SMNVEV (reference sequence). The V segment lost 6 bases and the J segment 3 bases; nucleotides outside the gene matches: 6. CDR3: CASRLAGGPGYEQYF. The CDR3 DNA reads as TGTGCCAGCAGGCTAGCGGGAGGGCCGGGCTACGAGCAGTACTTC.

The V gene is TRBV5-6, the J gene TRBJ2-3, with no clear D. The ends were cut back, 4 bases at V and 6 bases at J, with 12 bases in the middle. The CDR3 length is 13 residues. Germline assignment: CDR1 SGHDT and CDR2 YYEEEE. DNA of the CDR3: TGTGCCAGCAGCCCTGAGAGCGACGATACGCAGTATTTT. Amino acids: CASSPESDDTQYF.

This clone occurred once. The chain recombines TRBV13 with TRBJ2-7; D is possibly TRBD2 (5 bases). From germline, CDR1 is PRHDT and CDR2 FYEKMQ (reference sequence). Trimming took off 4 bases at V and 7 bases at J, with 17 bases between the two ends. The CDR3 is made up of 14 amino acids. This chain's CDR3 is CASSSRGFVAEQYF. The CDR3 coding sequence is TGTGCCAGCAGCTCACGGGGTTTCGTAGCGGAGCAGTACTTC.

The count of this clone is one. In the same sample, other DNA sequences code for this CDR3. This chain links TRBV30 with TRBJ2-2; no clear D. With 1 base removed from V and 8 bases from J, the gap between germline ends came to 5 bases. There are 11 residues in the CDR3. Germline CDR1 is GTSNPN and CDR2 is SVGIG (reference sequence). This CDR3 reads CAWSEVGELFF. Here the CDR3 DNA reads TGTGCCTGGAGTGAGGTGGGGGAGCTGTTTTTT.

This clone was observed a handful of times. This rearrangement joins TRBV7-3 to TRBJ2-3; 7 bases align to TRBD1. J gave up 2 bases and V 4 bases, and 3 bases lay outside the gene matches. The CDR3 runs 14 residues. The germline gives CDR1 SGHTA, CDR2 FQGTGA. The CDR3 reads CASSSGQLTDTQYF. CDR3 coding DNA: TGTGCCAGCAGCTCGGGACAGCTCACAGATACGCAGTATTTT. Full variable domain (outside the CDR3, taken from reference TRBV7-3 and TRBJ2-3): GAGVSQTPSNKVTEKGKYVELRCDPISGHTALYWYRQSLGQGPEFLIYFQGTGAADDSGLPNDRFFAVRPEGSVSTLKIQRTERGDSAVYLCASSSGQLTDTQYFGPGTRLTVL.

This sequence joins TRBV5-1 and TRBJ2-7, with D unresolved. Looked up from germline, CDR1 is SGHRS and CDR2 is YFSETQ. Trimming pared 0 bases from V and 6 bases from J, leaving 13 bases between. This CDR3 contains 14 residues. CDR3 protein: CASSLVGPLGEQYF. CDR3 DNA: TGCGCCAGCAGCTTGGTCGGCCCGTTGGGCGAGCAGTACTTC.

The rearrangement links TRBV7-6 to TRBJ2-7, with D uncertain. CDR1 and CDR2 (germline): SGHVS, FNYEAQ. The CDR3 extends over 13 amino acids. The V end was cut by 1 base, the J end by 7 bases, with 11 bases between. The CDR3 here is CASSLVSNREQYF. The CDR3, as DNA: TGTGCCAGCAGCTTAGTTTCCAATAGGGAGCAGTACTTC. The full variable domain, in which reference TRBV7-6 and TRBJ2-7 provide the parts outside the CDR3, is GAGVSQSPRYKVTKRGQDVALRCDPISGHVSLYWYRQALGQGPEFLTYFNYEAQQDKSGLPNDRFSAERPEGSISTLTIQRTEQRDSAMYRCASSLVSNREQYFGPGTRLTVT.

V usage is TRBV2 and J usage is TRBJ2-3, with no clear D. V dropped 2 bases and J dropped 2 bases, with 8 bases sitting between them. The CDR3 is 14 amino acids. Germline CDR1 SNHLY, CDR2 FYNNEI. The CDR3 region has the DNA TGTGCCAGCAGTGAATGGCTTACCACAGATACGCAGTATTTT. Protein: CASSEWLTTDTQYF.

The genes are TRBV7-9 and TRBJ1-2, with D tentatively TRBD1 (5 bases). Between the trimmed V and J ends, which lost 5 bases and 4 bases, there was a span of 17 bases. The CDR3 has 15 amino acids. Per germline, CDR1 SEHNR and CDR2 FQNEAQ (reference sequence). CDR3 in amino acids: CASSPGAPAFYGYTF. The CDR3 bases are TGTGCCAGCAGCCCCGGGGCCCCGGCATTCTATGGCTACACCTTC.

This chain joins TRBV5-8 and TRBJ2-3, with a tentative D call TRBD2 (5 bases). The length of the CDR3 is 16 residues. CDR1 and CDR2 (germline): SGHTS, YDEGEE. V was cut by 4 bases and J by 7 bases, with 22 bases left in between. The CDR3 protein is CASSKRTRGYPNTQYF. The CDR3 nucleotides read TGTGCCAGCAGCAAACGGACGAGAGGGTACCCTAATACGCAGTATTTT.

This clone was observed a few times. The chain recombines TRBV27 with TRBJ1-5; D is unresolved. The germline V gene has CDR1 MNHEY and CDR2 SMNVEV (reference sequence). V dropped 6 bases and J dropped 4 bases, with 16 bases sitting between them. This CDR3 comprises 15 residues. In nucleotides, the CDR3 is TGTGCCAGCAGATATCCCTCCGGCCCAAATCAGCCCCAGCATTTT. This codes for CASRYPSGPNQPQHF.

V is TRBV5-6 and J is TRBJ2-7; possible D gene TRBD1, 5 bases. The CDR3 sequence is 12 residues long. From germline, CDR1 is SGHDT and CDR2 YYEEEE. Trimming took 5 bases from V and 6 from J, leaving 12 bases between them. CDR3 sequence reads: CASSLQAAEQYF. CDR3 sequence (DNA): TGTGCCAGCAGTCTACAGGCGGCCGAGCAGTACTTC.

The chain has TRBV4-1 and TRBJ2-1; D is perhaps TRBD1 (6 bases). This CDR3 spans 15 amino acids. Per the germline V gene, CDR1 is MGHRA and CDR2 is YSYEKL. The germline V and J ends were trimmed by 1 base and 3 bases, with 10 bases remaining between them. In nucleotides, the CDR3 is TGCGCCAGCAGCCAAGGGGACACGAACTACAATGAGCAGTTCTTC. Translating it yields CASSQGDTNYNEQFF.

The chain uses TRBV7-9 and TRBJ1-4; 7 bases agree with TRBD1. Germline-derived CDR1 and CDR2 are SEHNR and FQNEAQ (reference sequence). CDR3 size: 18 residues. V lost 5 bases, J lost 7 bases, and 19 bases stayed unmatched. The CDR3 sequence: CASSRPRGTENSIEKLFF. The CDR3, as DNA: TGTGCCAGCAGCCGCCCGCGGGGGACAGAGAATTCGATTGAAAAACTGTTTTTT.

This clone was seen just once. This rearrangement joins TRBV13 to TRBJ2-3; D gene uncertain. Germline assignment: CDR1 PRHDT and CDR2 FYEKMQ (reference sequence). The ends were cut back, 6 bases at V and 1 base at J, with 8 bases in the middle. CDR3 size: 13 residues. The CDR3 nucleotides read TGTGCCAGCAGTTCCTTCCGCACAGATACGCAGTATTTT. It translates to CASSSFRTDTQYF. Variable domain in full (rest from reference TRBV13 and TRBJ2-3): AAGVIQSPRHLIKEKRETATLKCYPIPRHDTVYWYQQGPGQDPQFLISFYEKMQSDKGSIPDRFSAQQFSDYHSELNMSSLELGDSALYFCASSSFRTDTQYFGPGTRLTVL.

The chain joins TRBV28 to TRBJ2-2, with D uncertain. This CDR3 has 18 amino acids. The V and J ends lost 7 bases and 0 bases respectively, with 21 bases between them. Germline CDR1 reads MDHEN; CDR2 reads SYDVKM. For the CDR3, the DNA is TGTGCCAGCAAATTTGGGCCCACCTTCCTATCGAACACCGGGGAGCTGTTTTTT. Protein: CASKFGPTFLSNTGELFF.

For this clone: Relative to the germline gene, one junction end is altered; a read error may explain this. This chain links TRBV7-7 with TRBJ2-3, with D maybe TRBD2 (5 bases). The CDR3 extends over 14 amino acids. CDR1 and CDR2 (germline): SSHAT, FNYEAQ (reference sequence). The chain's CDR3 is CASSLAGLTDTQYF. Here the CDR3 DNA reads TGTGCTAGCAGCTTGGCCGGACTCACAGATACGCAGTATTTT.

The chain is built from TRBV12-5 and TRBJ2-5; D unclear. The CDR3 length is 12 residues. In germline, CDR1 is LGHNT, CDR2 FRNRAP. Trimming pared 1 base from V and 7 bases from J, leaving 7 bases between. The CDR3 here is CASGLDLGTQYF. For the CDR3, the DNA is TGTGCTAGTGGTTTGGACCTAGGGACCCAGTACTTC.